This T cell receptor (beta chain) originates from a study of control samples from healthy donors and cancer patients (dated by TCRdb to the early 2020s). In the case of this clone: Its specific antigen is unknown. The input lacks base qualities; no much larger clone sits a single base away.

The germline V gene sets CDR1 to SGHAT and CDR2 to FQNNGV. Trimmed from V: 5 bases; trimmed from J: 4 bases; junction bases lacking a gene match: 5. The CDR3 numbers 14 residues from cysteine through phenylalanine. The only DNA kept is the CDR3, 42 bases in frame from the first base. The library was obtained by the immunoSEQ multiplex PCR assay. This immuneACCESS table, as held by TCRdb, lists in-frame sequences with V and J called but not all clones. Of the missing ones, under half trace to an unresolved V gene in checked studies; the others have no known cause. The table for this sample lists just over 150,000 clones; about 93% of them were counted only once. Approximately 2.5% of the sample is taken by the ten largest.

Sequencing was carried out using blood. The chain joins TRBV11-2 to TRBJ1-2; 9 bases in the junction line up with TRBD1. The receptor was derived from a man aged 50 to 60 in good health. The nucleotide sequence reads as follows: TGTGCCAGCAGCCTCCCGACAGGGGGCTATGGCTACACCTTC. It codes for CASSLPTGGYGYTF.